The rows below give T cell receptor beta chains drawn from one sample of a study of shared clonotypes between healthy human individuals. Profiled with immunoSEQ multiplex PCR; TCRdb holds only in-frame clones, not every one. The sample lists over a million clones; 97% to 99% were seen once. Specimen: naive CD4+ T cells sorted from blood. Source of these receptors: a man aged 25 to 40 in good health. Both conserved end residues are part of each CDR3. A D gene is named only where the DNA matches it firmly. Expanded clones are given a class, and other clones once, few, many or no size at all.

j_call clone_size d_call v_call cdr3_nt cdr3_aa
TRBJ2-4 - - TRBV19 TGTGCCAGTAGTACCAGTTTGAACAGAAACATTCAGTACTTC CASSTSLNRNIQYF
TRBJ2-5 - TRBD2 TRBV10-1 TGCGCCAGCAGTCAATTAGCGGGACCCCGAGAGACCCAGTACTTC CASSQLAGPRETQYF
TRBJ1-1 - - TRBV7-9 TGTGCCAGCAGCTTAGAGGACACTGAAGCTTTCTTT CASSLEDTEAFF
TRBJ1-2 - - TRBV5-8 TGTGCCAGCAGCTGGCAGCTGAACTATGGCTACACCTTC CASSWQLNYGYTF
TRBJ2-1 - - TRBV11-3 TGTGCCAGCAGCTTAGGGACAGCTTACAATGAGCAGTTCTTC CASSLGTAYNEQFF
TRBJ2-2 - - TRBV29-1 TGCAGCGTTGGGGGGCGGCTTACCGGGGAGCTGTTTTTT CSVGGRLTGELFF
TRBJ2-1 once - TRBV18 TGTGCCAGCTCACCGAATGCCAAGGGGTACAATGAGCAGTTCTTC CASSPNAKGYNEQFF
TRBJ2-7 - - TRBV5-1 TGCGCCAGCAGCTTGGGGAGTTGGGGATCGGACTACGAGCAGTACTTC CASSLGSWGSDYEQYF
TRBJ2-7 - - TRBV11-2 TGTGCCAGCAGCTTTTCCCGGCAGTACGAGCAGTACTTC CASSFSRQYEQYF
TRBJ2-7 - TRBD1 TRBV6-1 TGTGCCAGCACCAGACAGGGGCGCTACGAGCAGTACTTC CASTRQGRYEQYF
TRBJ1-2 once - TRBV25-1 TGTGCCAGCAGTGAACTCTATTATGGCTACACCTTC CASSELYYGYTF
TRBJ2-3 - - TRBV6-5 TGTGCCAGCAGTTGGAGTGGGAGCACAGATACGCAGTATTTT CASSWSGSTDTQYF
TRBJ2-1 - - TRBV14 TGTGCCAGCAGCCTCGTAGCGCAAGCCTACAATGAGCAGTTCTTC CASSLVAQAYNEQFF
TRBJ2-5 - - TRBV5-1 TGCGCCAGCAGCTTGATACGGGGAGGAGAGACCCAGTACTTC CASSLIRGGETQYF
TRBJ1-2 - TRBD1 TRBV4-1 TGCGCCAGCAGCCAAGATGAGATAGCAGGGGGCCACTATGGCTACACCTTC CASSQDEIAGGHYGYTF
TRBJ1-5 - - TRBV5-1 TGCGCCAGGGCGGTAGGTCCCCAGCATTTT CARAVGPQHF
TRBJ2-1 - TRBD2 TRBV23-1 TGCGCCAGCAGTCAAAGAGGGACTAGCGGGAGGACTGACGATGAGCAGTTCTTC CASSQRGTSGRTDDEQFF
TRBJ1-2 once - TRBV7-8 TGTGCCAGCAGCTTAGTTGGCAGGGACTATGGCTACACCTTC CASSLVGRDYGYTF
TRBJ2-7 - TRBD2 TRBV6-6 TGTGCCAGCAGTTCCTTAGCGGGAGGACTCTCCTACGAGCAGTACTTC CASSSLAGGLSYEQYF
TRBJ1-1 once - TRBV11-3 TGTGCCAGCAGCTCTCAGCCGAACACTGAAGCTTTCTTT CASSSQPNTEAFF
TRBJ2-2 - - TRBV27 TGTGCCAGCACTTTTCTAGGGCCGGGCGGGGAGCTGTTTTTT CASTFLGPGGELFF
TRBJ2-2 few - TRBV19 TGTGCCAGTAGTCCTCCGGGCCACGGGGAGCTGTTTTTT CASSPPGHGELFF
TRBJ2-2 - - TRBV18 TGTGCCAGCTCAGAAATAACAGGGACTTACGCCGGGGAGCTGTTTTTT CASSEITGTYAGELFF
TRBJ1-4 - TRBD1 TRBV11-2 TGTGCCAGCAGCTACAGGGGCCAAAATGAAAAACTGTTTTTT CASSYRGQNEKLFF
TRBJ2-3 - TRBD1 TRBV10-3 TGTGCCATCAGTAGACAGGGATCCGGCACAGATACGCAGTATTTT CAISRQGSGTDTQYF
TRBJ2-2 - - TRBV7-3 TGTGCCAGCAGCTTTCCGGGCACGGGGGAGCTGTTTTTT CASSFPGTGELFF
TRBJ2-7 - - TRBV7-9 TGTGCCAGCAGCTTGGACACCACCTACGAGCAGTACTTC CASSLDTTYEQYF
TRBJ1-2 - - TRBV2 TGTGCCAGCAGTTTCGGACGCGAAGTTAACTATGGCTACACCTTC CASSFGREVNYGYTF
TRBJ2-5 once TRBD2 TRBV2 TGTGCCAGCAGTGAAAGGGTAGCGGGAGCTCAAGAGACCCAGTACTTC CASSERVAGAQETQYF
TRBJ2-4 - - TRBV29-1 TGCAGCGTTGAAGTTGGGCTAGCTTCTGACATTCAGTACTTC CSVEVGLASDIQYF
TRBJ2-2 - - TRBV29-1 TGCAGCGCGCAGGGTGCGAACACCGGGGAGCTGTTTTTT CSAQGANTGELFF
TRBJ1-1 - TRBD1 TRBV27 TGTGCCAGCAGTACTTGGCAGGGGGGCGCTGAAGCTTTCTTT CASSTWQGGAEAFF
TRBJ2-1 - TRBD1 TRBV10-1 TGCGCCAGCAGTGAAAGCGGGACAGGGGGCTACAATGAGCAGTTCTTC CASSESGTGGYNEQFF
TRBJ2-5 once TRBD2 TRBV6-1 TGTGCCAGCAGTGAGCCAGCGGGAGGGACTGGGTTACAAGAGACCCAGTACTTC CASSEPAGGTGLQETQYF
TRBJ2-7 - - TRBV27 TGTGCCAGCAGTTTCTCCAGGGCTGATCCCTACGAGCAGTACTTC CASSFSRADPYEQYF
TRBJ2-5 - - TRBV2 TGTGCCAGCATCCAGGAGCTCGCGGAGACCCAGTACTTC CASIQELAETQYF
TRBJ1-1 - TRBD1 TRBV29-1 TGCAGCGTCCATAGAGGACAGGGAAGAACTGAAGCTTTCTTT CSVHRGQGRTEAFF
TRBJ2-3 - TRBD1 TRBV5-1 TGCGCCAGCAGCTTGGGGACCGGGACAGGGTCTTGGACGCAGTATTTT CASSLGTGTGSWTQYF
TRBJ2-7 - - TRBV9 TGTGCCAGCAGCGTAGGGGCAGGGAAATACTACGAGCAGTACTTC CASSVGAGKYYEQYF
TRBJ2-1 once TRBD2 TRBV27 TGTGCCAGCAGTTCCCTCACTAGCGGGGGGGGTGGCAATGAGCAGTTCTTC CASSSLTSGGGGNEQFF
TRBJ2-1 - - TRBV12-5 TGTGCTAGTGGTTTGGTACCTACTAGCAGACCGATCTCCTACAATGAGCAGTTCTTC CASGLVPTSRPISYNEQFF
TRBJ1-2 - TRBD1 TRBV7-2 TGTGCCAGCAGCTTAGTTGGACAGGGGGCTACTAACTATGGCTACACCTTC CASSLVGQGATNYGYTF
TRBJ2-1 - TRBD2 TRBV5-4 TGTGCCAGCAGCTGGGGGACTACCTCTCCGGATGAGCAGTTCTTC CASSWGTTSPDEQFF
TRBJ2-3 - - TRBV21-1 TGTGCCAGCAGCCCTCCGGGAGCCACAGATACGCAGTATTTT CASSPPGATDTQYF
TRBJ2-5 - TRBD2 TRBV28 TGTGCCAGCAGTTTACCCCCCTGGTCTGTAGCGGGAGCTGGAGAGACCCAGTACTTC CASSLPPWSVAGAGETQYF
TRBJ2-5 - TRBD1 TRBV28 TGTGCCAGCAGTTTGACAGGGGGCGCGAAGACCCAGTACTTC CASSLTGGAKTQYF
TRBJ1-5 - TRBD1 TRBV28 TGTGCCAGCAGCCGGTGGGAGGGACAGGCTAATCAGCCCCAGCATTTT CASSRWEGQANQPQHF
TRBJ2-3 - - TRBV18 TGTGCCAGCTCCCCCACCTGGAGTCCCACACCCACAGATACGCAGTATTTT CASSPTWSPTPTDTQYF
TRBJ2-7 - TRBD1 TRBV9 TGTGCCAGCAGCGTAACAGGGGCTAGGAACGAGCAGTACTTC CASSVTGARNEQYF
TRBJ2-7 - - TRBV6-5 TGTGCCAGCAGTTGGGGAGAGAATTCCTACGAGCAGTACTTC CASSWGENSYEQYF
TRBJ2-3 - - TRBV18 TGTGCCAGCTCACCCGTCCGGGGAGCAGATACGCAGTATTTT CASSPVRGADTQYF
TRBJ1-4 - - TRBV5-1 TGCGCCAGCAGCTTCGTAGGGCCTAATGAAAAACTGTTTTTT CASSFVGPNEKLFF
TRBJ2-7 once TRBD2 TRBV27 TGTGCCAGCAGTCCCCGGGGGGGGACACGGGAATACGAGCAGTACTTC CASSPRGGTREYEQYF
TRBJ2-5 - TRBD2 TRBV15 TGTGCCACCAGCAGGGGACTAGCGGGTGAGACCCAGTACTTC CATSRGLAGETQYF
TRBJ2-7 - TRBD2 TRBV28 TGTGCCAGCAGTTTAATGGTTCTAGCGGGAGCTATCTCCTACGAGCAGTACTTC CASSLMVLAGAISYEQYF
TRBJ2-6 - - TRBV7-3 TGTGCCAGCAGTCCTACCAGGGCTACAGCCAACGTCCTGACTTTC CASSPTRATANVLTF
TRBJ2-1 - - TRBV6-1 TGTGCCAGCAGTGACGTTGGGGGGTACAATGAGCAGTTCTTC CASSDVGGYNEQFF
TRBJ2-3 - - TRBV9 TGTGCCAGCAGCGCGGCGTGGCAGGGGGGCGCAGATACGCAGTATTTT CASSAAWQGGADTQYF
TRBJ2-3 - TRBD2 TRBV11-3 TGTGCCAGCAGCTGGAGCGGGAACCAAGATACGCAGTATTTT CASSWSGNQDTQYF
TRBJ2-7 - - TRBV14 TGTGCCAGCAGCCAATTGGGAAGGCCCATCTACGAGCAGTACTTC CASSQLGRPIYEQYF